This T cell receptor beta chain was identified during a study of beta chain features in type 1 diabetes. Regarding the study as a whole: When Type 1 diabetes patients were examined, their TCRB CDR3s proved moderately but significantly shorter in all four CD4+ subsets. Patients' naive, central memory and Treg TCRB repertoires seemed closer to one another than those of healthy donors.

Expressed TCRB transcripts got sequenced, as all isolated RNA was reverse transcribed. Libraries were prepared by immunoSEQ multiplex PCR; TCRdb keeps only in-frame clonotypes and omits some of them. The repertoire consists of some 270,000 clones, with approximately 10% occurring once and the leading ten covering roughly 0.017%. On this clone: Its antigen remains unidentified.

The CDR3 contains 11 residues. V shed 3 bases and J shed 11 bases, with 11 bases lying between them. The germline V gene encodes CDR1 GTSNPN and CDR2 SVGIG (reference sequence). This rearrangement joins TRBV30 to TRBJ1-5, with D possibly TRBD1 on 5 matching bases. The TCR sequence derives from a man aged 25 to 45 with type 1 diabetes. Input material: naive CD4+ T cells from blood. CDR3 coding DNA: TGTGCCTGGAGCCCCGGGGGGGCCCAGCATTTT. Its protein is CAWSPGGAQHF.